This T cell receptor beta chain derives from a study of T-cell reconstitution after alpha-beta-depleted transplantation in children listed by TCRdb under 2016. The study in broad terms: Using TCR repertoire profiling, the study quantitatively followed how T-cell immune reconstitution unfolded in children after TCRalphabeta/CD19-depleted allogeneic hematopoietic cell transplantation.

A note on this clonotype: This receptor's antigen is unknown. There are no base qualities to consult, and no much larger clone falls within one base.

Between the V and J ends, shortened by 6 bases and 0 bases respectively, the junction contains 9 bases. The CDR3 measures 14 amino acids from cysteine to phenylalanine. Only the CDR3 DNA stays, 42 bases, in frame from base 1. Sequences SGHRS (CDR1) and YFSETQ (CDR2) are obtained from the germline V gene. Libraries came from PCR. TCRdb records Illumina HiSeq 2500 as the sequencer. To normalize quantification of the TCRbeta repertoire, the TCR libraries were built with molecular barcoding that relied on unique molecular identifiers. TCRdb applied fastp at Q25 and MiXCR to the public reads, then kept only in-frame beta chains. Rows with a matching CDR3 protein are joined into one entry that keeps the most common DNA and genes. The sample table shows about 340,000 distinct CDR3 sequences, and over 9% are seen once. The ten largest clones add up to under 3% of the sample.

The sample in question was PBMCs from the stem cell graft donor, obtained from the stem cell graft. In this chain, TRBV5-1 is recombined with TRBJ1-4; a confident D gene designation cannot be given. The source is a human donor who donated a stem cell graft to a child with acute lymphoblastic leukemia. CDR3 protein: CASTSGSTNEKLFF. The nucleotide sequence reads TGCGCCAGCACCTCGGGGTCAACTAATGAAAAACTGTTTTTT.